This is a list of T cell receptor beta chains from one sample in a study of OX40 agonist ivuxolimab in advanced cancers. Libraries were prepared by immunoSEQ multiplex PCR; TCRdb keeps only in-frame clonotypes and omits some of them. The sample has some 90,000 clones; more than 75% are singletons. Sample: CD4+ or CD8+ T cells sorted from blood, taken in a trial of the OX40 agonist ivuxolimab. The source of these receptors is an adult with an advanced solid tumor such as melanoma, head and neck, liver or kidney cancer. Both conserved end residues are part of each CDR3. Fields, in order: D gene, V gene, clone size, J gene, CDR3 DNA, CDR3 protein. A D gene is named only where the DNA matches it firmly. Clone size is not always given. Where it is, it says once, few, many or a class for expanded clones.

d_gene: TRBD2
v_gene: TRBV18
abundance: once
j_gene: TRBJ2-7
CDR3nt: TGTGCCAGCTCACCAGCAAGCGGGACTCTGTCCTACGAGCAGTACTTC
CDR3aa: CASSPASGTLSYEQYF

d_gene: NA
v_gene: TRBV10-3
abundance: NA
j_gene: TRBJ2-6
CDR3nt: TGTGCCATCAGTGAGCGGGCAGTTCGGCTTGGGGCCAACGTCCTGACTTTC
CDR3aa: CAISERAVRLGANVLTF

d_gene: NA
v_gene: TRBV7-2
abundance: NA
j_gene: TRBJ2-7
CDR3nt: TGTGCCAGCAGCTTAGCAGGGCGGAACGAGCAGTACTTC
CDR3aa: CASSLAGRNEQYF

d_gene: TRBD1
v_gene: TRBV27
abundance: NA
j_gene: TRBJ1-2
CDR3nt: TGTGCCAGCAGCCGCCAGGGGGAAGGGAACTATGGCTACACCTTC
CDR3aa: CASSRQGEGNYGYTF

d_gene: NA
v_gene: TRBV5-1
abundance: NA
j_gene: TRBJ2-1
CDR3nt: TGCGCCAGCAGCCCGGCGGCGGGTACCCACAATGAGCAGTTCTTC
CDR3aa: CASSPAAGTHNEQFF

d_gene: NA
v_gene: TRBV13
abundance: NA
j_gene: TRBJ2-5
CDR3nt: TGTGCCAGCAGCGCGGGACAGCCGGCGACCCAGTACTTC
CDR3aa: CASSAGQPATQYF

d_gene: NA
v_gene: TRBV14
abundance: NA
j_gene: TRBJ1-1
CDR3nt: TGTGCCAGCAGCGAACAGGGTAACACTGAAGCTTTCTTT
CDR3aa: CASSEQGNTEAFF

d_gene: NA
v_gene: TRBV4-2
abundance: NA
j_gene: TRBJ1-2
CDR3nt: TGTGCCAGCAGCCAAGCAGGGGCAGGGGCTAACTATGGCTACACCTTC
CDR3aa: CASSQAGAGANYGYTF

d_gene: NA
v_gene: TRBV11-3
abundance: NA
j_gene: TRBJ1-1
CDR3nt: TGTGCCAGCAGCTTAGCCCCAGGAGGGAGCACTGAAGCTTTCTTT
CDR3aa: CASSLAPGGSTEAFF

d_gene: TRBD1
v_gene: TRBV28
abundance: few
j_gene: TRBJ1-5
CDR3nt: TGTGCCAGCAGTTTGTTTGACAGGGGAAACAATCAGCCCCAGCATTTT
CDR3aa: CASSLFDRGNNQPQHF

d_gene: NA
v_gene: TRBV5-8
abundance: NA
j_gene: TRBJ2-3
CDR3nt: TGTGCCAGCAGCTTGAAGGGGACAGATACGCAGTATTTT
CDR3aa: CASSLKGTDTQYF